This T cell receptor (beta chain) emerged from a study of cytomegalovirus exposure and HLA in healthy donors. Study observations and caveats: Cytomegalovirus status was reportedly diagnosed by the classifier with high specificity and sensitivity. A few CMV-associated chains were confirmed in vitro to be specific for CMV antigens.

Separate from the approximately 720-subject first cohort was the approximately 120-subject validation cohort, to which the donors belonged. Libraries were prepared by immunoSEQ multiplex PCR; TCRdb keeps only in-frame clonotypes and omits some of them. The data show about 260,000 clones, about 92% seen once. Notes on this clone: The antigen remains unidentified.

The CDR3 totals 16 residues. Germline V gene data show CDR1 as LNHDA and CDR2 as SQIVND (reference sequence). The trim removed 1 base at V and 2 bases at J, leaving 8 bases unmatched. What was sequenced was PBMCs. The V gene is TRBV19, the J gene TRBJ2-7, with 7 bases lining up with TRBD1. This TCR was sampled from a woman under 40 in good health and CMV-seronegative. The CDR3 sequence is CASSIAFGTATYEQYF. The DNA for the CDR3 is TGTGCCAGTAGTATAGCTTTCGGGACAGCAACCTACGAGCAGTACTTC.